Below, 8 T cell receptor beta chains from the same sample are listed, as sequenced in a study of cytotoxic CD8 clonotypes in ibrutinib-treated CLL. Generated by immunoSEQ multiplex PCR, the TCRdb table keeps only in-frame clones and is missing some. The sample consists of 200,000 to 250,000 clones, approximately 75% of them appearing once. Sequenced material: PBMCs, taken after 12 months of ibrutinib treatment. These receptors came from a human donor with chronic lymphocytic leukemia.

The V call is TRBV28, the J call TRBJ1-2; tentatively, D is TRBD1 (6 bases). The V gene lost 3 bases and the J gene lost 6 bases, with 26 bases spanning the gap. The CDR3 is 18 amino acids. Germline lookup yields CDR1 MDHEN and CDR2 SYDVKM. As DNA, the CDR3 is TGTGCCAGCAGTTTTTTTACTGGCAAGCAGGGGCCTCCGGATGGCTACACCTTC. The encoded protein is CASSFFTGKQGPPDGYTF.

The chain links TRBV11-3 to TRBJ1-4; 7 bases map to TRBD1. J lost 4 bases, V lost 0 bases, and 8 bases had no gene match. This CDR3 comprises 17 residues. Germline-derived CDR1 and CDR2 are SGHNT and YENEEA. The CDR3 loop reads CASSLDPGGRRNEKLFF. In nucleotides, the CDR3 is TGTGCCAGCAGCTTAGACCCAGGGGGACGTCGTAATGAAAAACTGTTTTTT.

The chain's CDR3 is CASSVEWTGYGYTF. The CDR3 DNA reads as TGTGCCAGCAGCGTAGAATGGACAGGCTATGGCTACACCTTC. The chain is built from TRBV9 and TRBJ1-2, with TRBD1 matching over 7 bases. The junction had 3 bases not matched to a gene; V was cut back by 0 bases and J by 4 bases. Germline assignment: CDR1 SGDLS and CDR2 YYNGEE. This CDR3 is 14 amino acids long.

This clone was found a few times. The V and J genes are TRBV6-1 and TRBJ2-3; the D gene could be TRBD1 or TRBD2 (6 bases each). The V and J ends lost 2 bases and 8 bases respectively, with 14 bases between them. Looked up from germline, CDR1 is MNHNS and CDR2 is SASEGT. The CDR3 sequence is 14 residues long. Written as DNA, the CDR3 is TGTGCCAGCAGTGAACGGGGGTCAGGGGTTACGCAGTATTTT. Amino acid sequence: CASSERGSGVTQYF.

The chain recombines TRBV28 with TRBJ2-7; 9 bases match TRBD1. V trimming: 4 bases; J trimming: 11 bases; junction bases outside the gene matches: 3. The germline CDR1 and CDR2 sequences are MDHEN and SYDVKM. The CDR3 loop spans 11 amino acids. CDR3 nucleotides: TGTGCCAGCAGTTCCGGGACAGGGAAGTACTTC. It specifies CASSSGTGKYF. The full variable domain, with the rest looked up from reference TRBV28 and TRBJ2-7, is DVKVTQSSRYLVKRTGEKVFLECVQDMDHENMFWYRQDPGLGLRLIYFSYDVKMKEKGDIPEGYSVSREKKERFSLILESASTNQTSMYLCASSSGTGKYFGPGTRLTVT.

As to this clone: This sample also contains other DNA sequences that code for the same CDR3. V is TRBV15 and J is TRBJ2-7; no reliable D call. The V and J ends lost 0 bases and 2 bases respectively, with 8 bases between them. CDR3 length: 14 residues. CDR1 is LNHNV, CDR2 YYDKDF, per germline (reference sequence). The CDR3 DNA sequence: TGTGCCACCAGCAGAGATCTCGGAGCCTACGAGCAGTACTTC. Its protein product is CATSRDLGAYEQYF.

This sequence joins TRBV13 and TRBJ1-1, with D possibly matching TRBD1 (6 bases). V lost 3 bases, J lost 9 bases, and 8 bases lay in between. The CDR3 loop spans 11 amino acids. Per the germline V gene, CDR1 is PRHDT and CDR2 is FYEKMQ (reference sequence). The DNA of the CDR3 is TGTGCCAGCAGCTTGGGGGCGAAAGCTTTCTTT. Protein product: CASSLGAKAFF.

In DNA form, the CDR3 reads TGTGCCAGCAGCCATCTAACTCCGGGTCTGGGCGGGGAGCTGTTTTTT. It yields the protein CASSHLTPGLGGELFF. This chain joins TRBV14 and TRBJ2-2, with unresolved D. CDR3 length: 16 residues. CDR1 and CDR2 (germline): SGHDN, FVKESK. Deletions cut 3 bases from V and 7 bases from J, with 18 bases between.